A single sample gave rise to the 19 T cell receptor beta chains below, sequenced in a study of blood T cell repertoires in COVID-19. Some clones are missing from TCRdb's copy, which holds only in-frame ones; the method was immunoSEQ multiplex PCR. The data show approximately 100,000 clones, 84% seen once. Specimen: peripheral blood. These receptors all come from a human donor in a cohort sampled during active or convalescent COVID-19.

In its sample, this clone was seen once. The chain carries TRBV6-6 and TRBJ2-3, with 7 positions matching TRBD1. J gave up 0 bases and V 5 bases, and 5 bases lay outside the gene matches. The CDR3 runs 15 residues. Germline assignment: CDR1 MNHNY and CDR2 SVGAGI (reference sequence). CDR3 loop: CASSRPGQSTDTQYF. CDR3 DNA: TGTGCCAGCAGTAGGCCGGGACAGAGCACAGATACGCAGTATTTT.

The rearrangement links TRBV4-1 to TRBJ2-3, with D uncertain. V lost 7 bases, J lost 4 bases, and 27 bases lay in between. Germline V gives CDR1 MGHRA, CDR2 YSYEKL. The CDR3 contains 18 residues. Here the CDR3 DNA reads TGCGCCAGCACCCGTCTTCCCGTATCGAACGAGCGCGCAGATACGCAGTATTTT. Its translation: CASTRLPVSNERADTQYF.

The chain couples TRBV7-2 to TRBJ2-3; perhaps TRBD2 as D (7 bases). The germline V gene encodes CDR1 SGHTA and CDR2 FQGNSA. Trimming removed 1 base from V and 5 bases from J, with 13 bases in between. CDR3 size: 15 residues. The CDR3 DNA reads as TGTGCCAGCAGCTTAGTGGGGGGGGCAAGAGATACGCAGTATTTT. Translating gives CASSLVGGARDTQYF.

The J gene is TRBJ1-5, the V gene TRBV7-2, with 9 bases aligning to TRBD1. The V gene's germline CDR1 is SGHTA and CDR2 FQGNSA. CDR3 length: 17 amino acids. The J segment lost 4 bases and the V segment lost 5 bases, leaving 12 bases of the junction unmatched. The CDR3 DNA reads TGTGCCAGCAGCCCCGGACAGGGGAGTATGGGGAATCAGCCCCAGCATTTT. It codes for CASSPGQGSMGNQPQHF.

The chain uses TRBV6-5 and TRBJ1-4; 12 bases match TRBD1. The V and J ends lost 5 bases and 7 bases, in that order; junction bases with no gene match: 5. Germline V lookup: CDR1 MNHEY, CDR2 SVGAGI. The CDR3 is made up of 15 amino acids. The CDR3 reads CASSPGQGAGEKLFF. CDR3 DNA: TGTGCCAGCAGTCCGGGACAGGGGGCCGGTGAAAAACTGTTTTTT.

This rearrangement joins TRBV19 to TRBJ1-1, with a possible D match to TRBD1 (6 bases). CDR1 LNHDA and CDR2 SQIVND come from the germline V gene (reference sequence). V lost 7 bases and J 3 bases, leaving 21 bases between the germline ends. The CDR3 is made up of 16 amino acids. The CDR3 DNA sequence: TGTGCCAGTATTCAATCTCAGGGGAAGGGCTACACTGAAGCTTTCTTT. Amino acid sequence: CASIQSQGKGYTEAFF.

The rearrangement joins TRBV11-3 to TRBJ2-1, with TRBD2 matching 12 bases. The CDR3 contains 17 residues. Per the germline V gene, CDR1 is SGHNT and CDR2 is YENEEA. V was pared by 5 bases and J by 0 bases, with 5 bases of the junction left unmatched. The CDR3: CASSETSGGLSYNEQFF. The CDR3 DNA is TGTGCCAGCAGCGAGACTAGCGGGGGTCTCTCCTACAATGAGCAGTTCTTC.

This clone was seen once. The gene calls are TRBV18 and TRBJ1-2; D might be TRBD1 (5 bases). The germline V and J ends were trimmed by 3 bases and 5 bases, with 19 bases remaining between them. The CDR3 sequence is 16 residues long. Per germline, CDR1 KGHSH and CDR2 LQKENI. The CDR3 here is CASSPDVPREGYGYTF. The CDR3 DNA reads TGTGCCAGCTCACCCGACGTCCCCAGGGAAGGTTATGGCTACACCTTC. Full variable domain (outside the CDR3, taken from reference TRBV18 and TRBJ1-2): NAGVMQNPRHLVRRRGQEARLRCSPMKGHSHVYWYRQLPEEGLKFMVYLQKENIIDESGMPKERFSAEFPKEGPSILRIQQVVRGDSAAYFCASSPDVPREGYGYTFGSGTRLTVV.

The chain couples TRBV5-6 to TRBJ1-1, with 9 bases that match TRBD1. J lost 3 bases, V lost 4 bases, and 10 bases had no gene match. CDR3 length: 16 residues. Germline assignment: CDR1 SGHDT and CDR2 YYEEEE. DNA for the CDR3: TGTGCCAGCAGCCCGGGGACAGGGAGACGGGACACTGAAGCTTTCTTT. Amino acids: CASSPGTGRRDTEAFF.

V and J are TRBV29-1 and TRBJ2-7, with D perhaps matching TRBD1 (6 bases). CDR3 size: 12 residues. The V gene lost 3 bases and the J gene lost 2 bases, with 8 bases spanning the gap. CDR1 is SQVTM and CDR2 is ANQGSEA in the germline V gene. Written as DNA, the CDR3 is TGCAGCGTTGAGACAGGTGCCTACGAGCAGTACTTC. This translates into CSVETGAYEQYF.

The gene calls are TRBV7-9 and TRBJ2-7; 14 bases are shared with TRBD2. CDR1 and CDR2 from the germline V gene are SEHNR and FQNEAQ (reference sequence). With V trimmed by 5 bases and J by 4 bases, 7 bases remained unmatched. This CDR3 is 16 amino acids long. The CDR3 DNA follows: TGTGCCAGCAGCAAGGGACTAGCGGGGGATGCTTACGAGCAGTACTTC. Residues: CASSKGLAGDAYEQYF.

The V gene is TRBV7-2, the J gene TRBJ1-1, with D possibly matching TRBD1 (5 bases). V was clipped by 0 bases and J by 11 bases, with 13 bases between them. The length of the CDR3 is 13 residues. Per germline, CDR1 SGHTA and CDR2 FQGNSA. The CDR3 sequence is CASSLAPQGGAFF. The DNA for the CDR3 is TGTGCCAGCAGCTTAGCTCCCCAGGGAGGGGCTTTCTTT.

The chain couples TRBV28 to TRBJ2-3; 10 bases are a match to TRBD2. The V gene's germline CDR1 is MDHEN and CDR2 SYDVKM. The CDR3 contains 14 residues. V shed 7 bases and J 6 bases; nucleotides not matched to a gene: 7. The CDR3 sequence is CASNPGLAIDTQYF. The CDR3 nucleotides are TGTGCCAGCAACCCGGGACTAGCGATTGATACGCAGTATTTT.

CDR3 nucleotide sequence: TGTGCCTGGGTCACCGGACACTCTCCCTACGAGCAGTACTTC. Translation gives CAWVTGHSPYEQYF. The V call is TRBV30, the J call TRBJ2-7; D is perhaps TRBD1 (5 bases). V lost 5 bases, J lost 2 bases, and 16 bases lay in between. The CDR3 contains 14 residues. Germline V lookup: CDR1 GTSNPN, CDR2 SVGIG (reference sequence).

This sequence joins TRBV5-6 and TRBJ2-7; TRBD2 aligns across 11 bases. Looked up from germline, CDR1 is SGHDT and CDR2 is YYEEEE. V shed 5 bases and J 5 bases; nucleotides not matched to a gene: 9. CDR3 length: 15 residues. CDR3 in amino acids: CASRGLAAPQDEQYF. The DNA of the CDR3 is TGTGCCAGCAGGGGACTAGCGGCCCCCCAGGACGAGCAGTACTTC.

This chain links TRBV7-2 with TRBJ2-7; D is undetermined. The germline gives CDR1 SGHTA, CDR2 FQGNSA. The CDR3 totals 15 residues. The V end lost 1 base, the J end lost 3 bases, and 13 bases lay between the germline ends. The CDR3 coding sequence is TGTGCCAGCAGCTTAGTCCTGTCCCGGGTCTACGAGCAGTACTTC. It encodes CASSLVLSRVYEQYF.

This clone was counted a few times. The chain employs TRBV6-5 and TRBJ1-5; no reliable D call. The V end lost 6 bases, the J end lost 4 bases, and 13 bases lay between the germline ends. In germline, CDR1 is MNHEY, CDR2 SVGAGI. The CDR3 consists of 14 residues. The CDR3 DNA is TGTGCCAGCAGACCGCAGCGGGCGAATCAGCCCCAGCATTTT. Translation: CASRPQRANQPQHF.

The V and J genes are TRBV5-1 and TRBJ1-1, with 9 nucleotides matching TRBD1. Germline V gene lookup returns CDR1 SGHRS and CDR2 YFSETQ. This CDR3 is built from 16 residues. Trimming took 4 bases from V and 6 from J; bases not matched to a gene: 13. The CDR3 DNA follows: TGCGCCAGCAGCCAGCCGGACAGGGGAAGGGTTGCTGAAGCTTTCTTT. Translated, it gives CASSQPDRGRVAEAFF.

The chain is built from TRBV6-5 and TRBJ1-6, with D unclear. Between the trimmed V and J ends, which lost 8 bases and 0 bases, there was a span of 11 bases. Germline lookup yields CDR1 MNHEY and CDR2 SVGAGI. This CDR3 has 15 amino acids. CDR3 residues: CASLRTGSYNSPLHF. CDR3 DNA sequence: TGTGCCAGCCTACGAACCGGCTCCTATAATTCACCCCTCCACTTT.